Listed here is a single T cell receptor beta chain. Antigen: not known. Other DNA sequences of this sample code for an identical CDR3. The sample originates from a study of shared clonotypes between healthy human individuals. Study-wide points: Non-shared clonotypes displayed generation probabilities falling below those of clonotypes present in all four donors.

Germline CDR1 reads MNHEY; CDR2 reads SVGAGI. After removal of 0 bases from V and 8 bases from J, the junction contained 3 bases not matched to a gene. The CDR3 extends over 13 amino acids. Sorted-subset replicate PCR reactions contained 200 to 250 ng DNA, corresponding to tens of thousands of T cell genomes. Assay: immunoSEQ multiplex PCR; the TCRdb copy retains only in-frame clones and omits some. This table has hundreds of thousands of clones, approximately 95% appearing once. Splitting the CD4+ cells yielded a CD45RA+ naive subset and a CD45RA-negative memory subset. The receptor comes from a woman in her twenties or thirties in good health. The chain combines TRBV6-5 with TRBJ1-2; 7 bases map to TRBD1. Sequencing was done on a sample of naive CD4+ T cells sorted from blood. Subset specified: CD45RA+ positively selected. DNA of the CDR3: TGTGCCAGCAGTTACTCGACAGGGTCCGGCTACACCTTC. This encodes CASSYSTGSGYTF.